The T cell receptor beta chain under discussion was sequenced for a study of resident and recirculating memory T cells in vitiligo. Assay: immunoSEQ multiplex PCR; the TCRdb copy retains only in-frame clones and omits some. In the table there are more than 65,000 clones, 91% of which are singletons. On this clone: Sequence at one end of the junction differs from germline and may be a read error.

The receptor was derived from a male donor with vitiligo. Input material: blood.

Written as DNA, the CDR3 is TGTGCCAGCAGCTCGTGGACAGGGGCCAGGAATTTT. Translating it yields CASSSWTGARNF. The chain has TRBV5-8 and TRBJ1-5; 9 nucleotides agree with TRBD1. The CDR3 sequence is 12 residues long. Looked up from germline, CDR1 is SGHTS and CDR2 is YDEGEE. Supplemented by reference TRBV5-8 and TRBJ1-5, the full variable domain reads EAGVTQSPTHLIKTRGQQATLRCSPISGHTSVYWYQQALGLGLQFLLWYDEGEERNRGNFPPRFSGRQFPNYSSELNVNALELEDSALYLCASSSWTGARNFGDGTRLSIL.